These 7 T cell receptor beta chains originate from one sample sequenced in a study of blood T cell repertoires in COVID-19. Method: immunoSEQ multiplex PCR; TCRdb's copy keeps in-frame clones and lacks some. The sample has around 300,000 clones; around 90% are singletons. Material for sequencing was peripheral blood. All receptors come from a middle-aged woman who had recovered from COVID-19.

There are a few counts of this clone. The chain recombines TRBV4-1 with TRBJ1-3, with 7 bases fitting TRBD1. The V segment lost 2 bases and the J segment 1 base; nucleotides outside the gene matches: 2. The CDR3 sequence is 15 residues long. Germline V gene lookup returns CDR1 MGHRA and CDR2 YSYEKL. CDR3 region: CASSQPTGSGNTIYF. The CDR3 DNA sequence: TGCGCCAGCAGCCAACCGACAGGGTCTGGAAACACCATATATTTT.

The chain recombines TRBV30 with TRBJ1-4; 9 positions match TRBD1. Germline CDR1 and CDR2: GTSNPN and SVGIG (reference sequence). This CDR3 region has 14 residues. Trimming cost V 5 bases and J 8 bases; bases outside gene matches: 9. The CDR3 DNA reads TGTGCCTGGCAGACACAGGGGGCGAGGGAAAAACTGTTTTTT. Translated, it gives CAWQTQGAREKLFF. The full variable domain, rest sourced from reference TRBV30 and TRBJ1-4, is SQTIHQWPATLVQPVGSPLSLECTVEGTSNPNLYWYRQAAGRGLQLLFYSVGIGQISSEVPQNLSASRPQDRQFILSSKKLLLSDSGFYLCAWQTQGAREKLFFGSGTQLSVL.

The chain combines TRBV5-1 with TRBJ2-5; 9 bases line up with TRBD2. After removal of 0 bases from V and 5 bases from J, the junction contained 8 bases not matched to a gene. CDR1 SGHRS and CDR2 YFSETQ come from the germline V gene. The CDR3 totals 16 residues. The CDR3: CASSLAGGRAAETQYF. The CDR3 nucleotides read TGCGCCAGCAGCTTGGCGGGCGGGAGGGCCGCGGAGACCCAGTACTTC.

This chain joins TRBV27 and TRBJ2-1; the match to TRBD2 covers 13 bases. The CDR3 has 18 residues. Germline values: CDR1 MNHEY, CDR2 SMNVEV (reference sequence). With 6 bases clipped from V and 8 bases from J, the junction kept 16 bases outside the gene matches. CDR3 protein: CASRPTSGRLLGLDEQFF. Here the CDR3 DNA reads TGTGCCAGCAGACCGACTAGCGGGAGGTTACTTGGGTTGGATGAGCAGTTCTTC.

Comments on this clone: The junction shows a germline mismatch at one end, possibly a read error. The rearrangement links TRBV30 to TRBJ1-4, with 8 bases lining up with TRBD1. This CDR3 region has 15 residues. The germline CDR1 and CDR2 sequences are GTSNPN and SVGIG (reference sequence). CDR3 bases: TGTGCCTGGGGACCGGGACAGGCAACAAATGAAAAACTGTTTTTT. Translating gives CAWGPGQATNEKLFF.

The chain couples TRBV9 to TRBJ2-3, with 11 positions matching TRBD2. Germline trimming cut 0 bases from V and 3 bases from J; bases unmatched to any gene: 3. This CDR3 has 16 amino acids. Germline loops: CDR1 SGDLS, CDR2 YYNGEE. As DNA, the CDR3 is TGTGCCAGCAGCGTAGCCGGGACTAGCGGAACAGATACGCAGTATTTT. It yields the protein CASSVAGTSGTDTQYF.

The chain recombines TRBV5-1 with TRBJ2-1, with D perhaps matching TRBD2 (6 bases). From germline, CDR1 is SGHRS and CDR2 YFSETQ. The CDR3 length is 13 residues. Trimming took 4 bases from V and 10 from J, leaving 15 bases between them. The CDR3 coding sequence is TGCGCCAGCAGCCCCCGGGACTGGGACGAGCAGTTCTTC. This encodes CASSPRDWDEQFF.